Given below is one T cell receptor beta chain in context. The sample comes from a study of blood T cell repertoires in COVID-19. The overall study: Samples taken during acute and convalescent COVID-19 were collected in the United States, Italy and Spain. The cDNA or gDNA used as material had been derived from T cells, B-cell-depleted T cells, or PBMCs.

Germline lookup yields CDR1 SGHKS and CDR2 YYEKEE (reference sequence). The CDR3 is made up of 13 amino acids. V gave up 4 bases and J gave up 7 bases, with 14 bases separating them. In the original analysis: Reference gene primer amplification in the assay estimated nucleated cell counts. Using immunoSEQ multiplex PCR, the repertoire was profiled, and TCRdb retains in-frame clones only, with some absent. That table supplies the V and J calls and clone size; D and trimming were determined from the DNA. This sample has around 140,000 clones; about 87% occur once, and the top ten carry about 2.5%. The receptor comes from a man aged 50 to 59 with active COVID-19. The chain is built from TRBV5-5 and TRBJ2-5; TRBD1 is a possible D gene (5 bases). Sequenced input: peripheral blood. This CDR3 is CASSPTSQGTQYF. CDR3 DNA: TGTGCCAGCAGCCCGACATCTCAGGGGACCCAGTACTTC. The variable domain in full, with the rest retrieved from reference TRBV5-5 and TRBJ2-5, is DAGVTQSPTHLIKTRGQQVTLRCSPISGHKSVSWYQQVLGQGPQFIFQYYEKEERGRGNFPDRFSARQFPNYSSELNVNALLLGDSALYLCASSPTSQGTQYFGPGTRLLVL.